This T cell receptor beta chain was found in a study of blood T cell repertoires in COVID-19. For the study at large: Samples taken during acute and convalescent COVID-19 were collected in the United States, Italy and Spain.

Seattle patients were enrolled while actively infected and followed longitudinally. In the original workflow: How many nucleated cells were present was estimated from reference gene primer amplification. The protocol was immunoSEQ multiplex PCR, while the TCRdb copy is restricted to in-frame clones and leaves out a portion. D and trimming come from the DNA, and the V and J calls and clone size come from that table. This sample carries roughly 300,000 clones, around 90% of them seen once, and the ten largest clones take approximately 6.8%. This CDR3 spans 16 amino acids. V lost 6 bases and J lost 1; bases outside the gene matches: 8. Looked up from germline, CDR1 is MGHRA and CDR2 is YSYEKL.

This receptor was identified in a woman younger than 45 with COVID-19, enrolled during active disease. The V and J genes are TRBV4-1 and TRBJ2-3; 9 positions match TRBD1. The sample was peripheral blood. The CDR3 protein is CASRQQGAQGTDTQYF. In DNA, the CDR3 is TGCGCCAGCAGACAACAGGGGGCGCAAGGCACAGATACGCAGTATTTT.